This entry lists 15 T cell receptor beta chains sequenced from one sample in a study of T-cell memory formation after mild COVID-19. Each CDR3 protein is one row after TCRdb ran MiXCR on the 5' RACE reads. Of just under 550,000 distinct CDR3 sequences in the sample, around 21% were seen once. The material sequenced was PBMCs or a T cell subset sorted from them (not recorded which). All receptors come from an adult woman who had mild COVID-19 (a few samples of this study predate the infection). Cell type and time point are not known.

J is TRBJ1-6 and V is TRBV13; 11 bases map to TRBD1. Germline V gene sequence: CDR1 PRHDT, CDR2 FYEKMQ (reference sequence). The ends lost 5 bases at V and 5 bases at J; junction bases unmatched: 5. This CDR3 contains 16 residues. The CDR3 here is CASSPLGQGDNSPLHF. The DNA of the CDR3 is TGTGCCAGCAGCCCCTTGGGACAGGGGGATAATTCACCCCTCCACTTT.

This clonotype has at least ten counts. The chain couples TRBV5-1 to TRBJ2-1, with 9 nucleotides matching TRBD2. V shed 0 bases, J shed 0 bases, and the junction held 4 bases outside the gene matches. This CDR3 contains 17 residues. Germline CDR1 is SGHRS and CDR2 is YFSETQ. As DNA, the CDR3 is TGCGCCAGCAGCTTGGCCCCAGCGGGGGGCTCCTACAATGAGCAGTTCTTC. It encodes CASSLAPAGGSYNEQFF.

This clonotype was detected a few times. The chain couples TRBV3-1 to TRBJ2-7; D remains unclear. The germline V and J ends were trimmed by 3 bases and 3 bases, with 9 bases remaining between them. The CDR3 consists of 13 residues. CDR1 is LGHDT and CDR2 is YNNKEL in the germline V gene (reference sequence). CDR3 residues: CASSQKSVYEQYF. In nucleotides, the CDR3 is TGTGCCAGCAGCCAGAAGAGTGTCTACGAGCAGTACTTC.

This clonotype occurred a few times. The genes are TRBV5-1 and TRBJ2-1; a weak D match, TRBD2 (6 bases). CDR1 SGHRS and CDR2 YFSETQ come from the germline V gene. This CDR3 contains 16 residues. V was pared by 0 bases and J by 1 base, with 11 bases between. For the CDR3, the DNA is TGCGCCAGCAGCTTGGAGCTAGCGAAATCCTACAATGAGCAGTTCTTC. Its translation is CASSLELAKSYNEQFF.

The chain employs TRBV4-1 and TRBJ2-2; TRBD2 matches at 7 bases. This CDR3 is 18 amino acids long. The V gene end was trimmed by 1 base and the J gene end by 5 bases; junction bases not matched to a gene: 13. Germline assignment: CDR1 MGHRA and CDR2 YSYEKL. Written as DNA, the CDR3 is TGCGCCAGCAGCCAAGGGAATCTAGCGGTGATCGGGACCGGGGAGCTGTTTTTT. This codes for CASSQGNLAVIGTGELFF.

This clonotype was counted a few times. One junction end does not reproduce the germline sequence, and a read error may be involved. The rearrangement links TRBV7-7 to TRBJ2-2, with D possibly matching TRBD1 (5 bases). In germline, CDR1 is SSHAT, CDR2 FNYEAQ (reference sequence). This CDR3 has 13 amino acids. The DNA of the CDR3 is TGTGCTAGCAGCCCCCGGCAGGGCGGGGAGCTGTTTTTT. Residues: CASSPRQGGELFF.

This rearrangement joins TRBV29-1 to TRBJ2-7; 10 bases are shared with TRBD2. The CDR3 sequence is 14 residues long. The junction had 9 bases not matched to a gene; V was cut back by 6 bases and J by 4 bases. Per germline, CDR1 SQVTM and CDR2 ANQGSEA. The CDR3 reads CSVGFSGGPYEQYF. CDR3 nucleotides: TGCAGCGTGGGATTTAGCGGGGGGCCTTACGAGCAGTACTTC.

The rearrangement links TRBV20-1 to TRBJ2-2; D remains ambiguous. There are 14 residues in the CDR3. Germline V lookup: CDR1 DFQATT, CDR2 SNEGSKA (reference sequence). V lost 3 bases and J 0 bases, leaving 8 bases between the germline ends. The CDR3 spells CSASFRANTGELFF. For the CDR3, the DNA is TGCAGTGCTAGTTTTAGGGCGAACACCGGGGAGCTGTTTTTT.

The V gene is TRBV12-3 or TRBV12-4, the J gene TRBJ2-1, with 10 bases aligning to TRBD2. The V segment lost 4 bases and the J segment 8 bases; nucleotides outside the gene matches: 14. The CDR3 spans 17 residues. In DNA, the CDR3 is TGTGCCAGCAGTTGGGGACCTAGCGGGAGTACGGGTGATGAGCAGTTCTTC. Protein product: CASSWGPSGSTGDEQFF.

This chain links TRBV9 with TRBJ1-5; D gene ambiguous. Deletions cut 0 bases from V and 3 bases from J, with 7 bases between. This CDR3 region has 14 residues. Per the germline V gene, CDR1 is SGDLS and CDR2 is YYNGEE. CDR3 in amino acids: CASSVGDNNQPQHF. The CDR3 nucleotides are TGTGCCAGCAGCGTAGGAGACAACAATCAGCCCCAGCATTTT.

The sample holds a few counts of this clonotype. V and J are TRBV6-1 and TRBJ2-7; D is perhaps TRBD1 or TRBD2 (5 bases each). V dropped 3 bases and J dropped 8 bases, with 20 bases sitting between them. CDR3 size: 15 residues. Germline-derived CDR1 and CDR2 are MNHNS and SASEGT. The CDR3 reads CASSEGPPSGSKQYF. The CDR3, as DNA: TGTGCCAGCAGTGAGGGACCCCCCTCTGGTTCGAAGCAGTACTTC.

This clonotype was seen a handful of times. The V call is TRBV29-1, the J call TRBJ2-7, with 8 bases lining up with TRBD2. There are 15 residues in the CDR3. In germline, CDR1 is SQVTM, CDR2 ANQGSEA. Trimming removed 0 bases from V and 7 bases from J; junction bases left unmatched: 11. The CDR3 sequence is CSVEDLGDPGGEQYF. In nucleotides, the CDR3 is TGCAGCGTTGAAGATCTTGGGGACCCGGGAGGGGAGCAGTACTTC.

This clonotype was found a few times. This rearrangement joins TRBV7-9 to TRBJ2-5; possible D gene TRBD1, 5 bases. The CDR3 runs 13 residues. Germline assignment: CDR1 SEHNR and CDR2 FQNEAQ (reference sequence). The V gene lost 6 bases and the J gene lost 5 bases, with 13 bases spanning the gap. The CDR3 loop is CASSNQGPETQYF. In DNA form, the CDR3 reads TGTGCCAGCAGTAACCAGGGTCCGGAGACCCAGTACTTC.

This sequence joins TRBV6-2 or TRBV6-3 and TRBJ2-7; no reliable D call. Trimming took 3 bases from V and 4 from J, leaving 16 bases between them. The CDR3 covers 15 residues. Germline V CDR1 and CDR2: MNHEY, SVGEGT. The CDR3 region has the DNA TGTGCCAGCAGTTATTTGACCGCTACTGCGTACGAGCAGTACTTC. It codes for CASSYLTATAYEQYF.

The chain has TRBV29-1 and TRBJ2-1; TRBD2 aligns across 9 bases. Germline V CDR1 and CDR2: SQVTM, ANQGSEA. The CDR3 extends over 16 amino acids. The trim removed 7 bases at V and 1 base at J, leaving 11 bases unmatched. CDR3 bases: TGCAGCGCCCAGGAGGCTAGCGGGAATTCCTACAATGAGCAGTTCTTC. Its protein product is CSAQEASGNSYNEQFF.